The TCR beta chain described here comes from a study of blood T cell repertoires in COVID-19. The overall study: Sites across the United States, Italy and Spain contributed samples from acute and convalescent COVID-19. The cDNA or gDNA used as material had been derived from T cells, B-cell-depleted T cells, or PBMCs.

Germline V gene data show CDR1 as MDHEN and CDR2 as SYDVKM. The CDR3 totals 12 residues. V was clipped by 2 bases and J by 7 bases, with 6 bases between them. Per the original data handling: Scientists estimated how many nucleated cells there were by amplifying reference gene primers. The repertoire was sequenced with immunoSEQ multiplex PCR; TCRdb's copy has only in-frame clones and lacks some. That table furnishes V, J and clone size, whereas the DNA furnished D and trimming. Among 250,000 to 300,000 clones listed, approximately 90% were seen once. The receptor's source is a man aged 35-49 years with acute or convalescent COVID-19. The sequenced sample consisted of peripheral blood. The rearrangement links TRBV28 to TRBJ1-5; D unresolved. This CDR3 is CASSLVSQPQHF. CDR3 DNA: TGTGCCAGCAGTTTAGTAAGCCAGCCCCAGCATTTT. Based on the CDR3 plus reference TRBV28 and TRBJ1-5, the full variable domain is DVKVTQSSRYLVKRTGEKVFLECVQDMDHENMFWYRQDPGLGLRLIYFSYDVKMKEKGDIPEGYSVSREKKERFSLILESASTNQTSMYLCASSLVSQPQHFGDGTRLSIL.